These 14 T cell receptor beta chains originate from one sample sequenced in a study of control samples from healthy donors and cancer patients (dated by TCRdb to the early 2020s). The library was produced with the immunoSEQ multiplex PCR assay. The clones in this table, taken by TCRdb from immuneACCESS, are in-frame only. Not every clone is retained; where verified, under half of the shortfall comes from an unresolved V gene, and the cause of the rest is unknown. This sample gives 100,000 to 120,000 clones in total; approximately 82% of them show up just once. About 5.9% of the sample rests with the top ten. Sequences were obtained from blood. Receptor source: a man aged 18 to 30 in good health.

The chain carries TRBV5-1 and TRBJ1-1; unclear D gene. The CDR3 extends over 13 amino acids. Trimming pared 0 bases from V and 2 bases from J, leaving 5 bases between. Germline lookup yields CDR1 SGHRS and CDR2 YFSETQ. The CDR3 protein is CASSLVVNTEAFF. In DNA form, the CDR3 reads TGCGCCAGCAGCTTGGTAGTAAACACTGAAGCTTTCTTT.

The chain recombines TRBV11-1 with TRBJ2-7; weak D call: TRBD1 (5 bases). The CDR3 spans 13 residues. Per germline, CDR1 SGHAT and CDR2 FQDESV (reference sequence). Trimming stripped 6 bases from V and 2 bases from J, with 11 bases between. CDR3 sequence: CASRDSRTYEQYF. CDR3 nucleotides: TGTGCCAGCAGAGACAGCCGAACCTACGAGCAGTACTTC.

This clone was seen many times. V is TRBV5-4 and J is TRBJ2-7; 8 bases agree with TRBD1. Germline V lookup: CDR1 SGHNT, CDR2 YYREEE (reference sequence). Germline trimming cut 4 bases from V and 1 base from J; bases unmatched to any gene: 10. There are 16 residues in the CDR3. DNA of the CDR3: TGTGCCAGCAGCCCATCCTCGAACAGGGGGTCCTACGAGCAGTACTTC. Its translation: CASSPSSNRGSYEQYF.

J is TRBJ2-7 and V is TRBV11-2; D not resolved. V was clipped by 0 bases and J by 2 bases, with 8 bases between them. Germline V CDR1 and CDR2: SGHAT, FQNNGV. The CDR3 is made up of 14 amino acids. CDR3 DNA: TGTGCCAGCAGCTTAGAACGGCAAGCCTACGAGCAGTACGTC. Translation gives CASSLERQAYEQYV.

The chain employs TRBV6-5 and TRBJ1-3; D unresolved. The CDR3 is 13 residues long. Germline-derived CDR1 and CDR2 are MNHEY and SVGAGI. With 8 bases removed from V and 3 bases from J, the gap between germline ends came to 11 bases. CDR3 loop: CASGVEGGNTIYF. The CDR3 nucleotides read TGTGCCAGCGGGGTGGAGGGTGGAAACACCATATATTTT.

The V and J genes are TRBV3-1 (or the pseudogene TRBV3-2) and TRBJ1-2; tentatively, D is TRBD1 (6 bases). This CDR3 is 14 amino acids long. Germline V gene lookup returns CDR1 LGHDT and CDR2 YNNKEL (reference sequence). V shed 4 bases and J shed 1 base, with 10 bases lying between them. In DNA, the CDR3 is TGTGCCAGCAGCCTAGGACAGATTAACTATGGCTACACCTTC. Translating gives CASSLGQINYGYTF.

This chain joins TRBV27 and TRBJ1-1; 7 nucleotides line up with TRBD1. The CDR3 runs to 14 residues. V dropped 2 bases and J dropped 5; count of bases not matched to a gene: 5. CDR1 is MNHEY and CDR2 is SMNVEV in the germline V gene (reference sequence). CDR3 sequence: CASSLRGQGTEAFF. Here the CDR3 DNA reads TGTGCCAGCAGTTTAAGGGGGCAGGGAACTGAAGCTTTCTTT.

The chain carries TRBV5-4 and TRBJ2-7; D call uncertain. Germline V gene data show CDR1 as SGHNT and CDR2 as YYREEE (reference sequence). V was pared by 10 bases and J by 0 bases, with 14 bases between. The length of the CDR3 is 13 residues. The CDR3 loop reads CARRRRPSYEQYV. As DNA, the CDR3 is TGTGCCCGCCGGAGACGACCCTCCTACGAGCAGTACGTC.

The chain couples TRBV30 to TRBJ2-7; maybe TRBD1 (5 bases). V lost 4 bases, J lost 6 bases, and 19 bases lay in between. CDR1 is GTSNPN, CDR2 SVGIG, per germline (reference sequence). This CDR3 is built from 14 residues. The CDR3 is CAWNRPPRTGEQYF. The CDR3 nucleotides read TGTGCCTGGAACAGGCCGCCCCGGACGGGCGAGCAGTACTTC.

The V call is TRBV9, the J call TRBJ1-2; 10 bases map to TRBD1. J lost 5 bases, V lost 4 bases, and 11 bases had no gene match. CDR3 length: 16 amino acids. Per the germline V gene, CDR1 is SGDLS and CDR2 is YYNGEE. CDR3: CASSSDFGQGDYGYTF. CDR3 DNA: TGTGCCAGCAGCTCCGACTTTGGACAGGGGGATTATGGCTACACCTTC. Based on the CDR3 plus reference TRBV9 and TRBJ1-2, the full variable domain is DSGVTQTPKHLITATGQRVTLRCSPRSGDLSVYWYQQSLDQGLQFLIQYYNGEERAKGNILERFSAQQFPDLHSELNLSSLELGDSALYFCASSSDFGQGDYGYTFGSGTRLTVV.

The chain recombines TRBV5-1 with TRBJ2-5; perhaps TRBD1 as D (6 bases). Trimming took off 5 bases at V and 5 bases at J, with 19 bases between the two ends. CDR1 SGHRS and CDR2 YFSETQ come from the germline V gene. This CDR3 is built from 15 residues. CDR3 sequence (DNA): TGCGCCAGCAGGGGGCAGGGGTTCGCGGAGGAGACCCAGTACTTC. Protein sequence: CASRGQGFAEETQYF.

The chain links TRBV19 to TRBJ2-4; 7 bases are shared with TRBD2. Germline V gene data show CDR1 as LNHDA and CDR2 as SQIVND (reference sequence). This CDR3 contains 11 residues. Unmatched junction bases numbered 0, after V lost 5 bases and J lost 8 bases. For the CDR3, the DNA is TGTGCCAGTAGTGGGGGGGACATTCAGTACTTC. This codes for CASSGGDIQYF.

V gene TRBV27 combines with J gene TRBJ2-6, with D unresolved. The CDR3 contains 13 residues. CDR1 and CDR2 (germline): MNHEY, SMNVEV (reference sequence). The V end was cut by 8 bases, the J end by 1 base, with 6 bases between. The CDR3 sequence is CASCPSGANVLTF. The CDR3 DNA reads TGTGCCAGCTGCCCATCTGGGGCCAACGTCCTGACTTTC.

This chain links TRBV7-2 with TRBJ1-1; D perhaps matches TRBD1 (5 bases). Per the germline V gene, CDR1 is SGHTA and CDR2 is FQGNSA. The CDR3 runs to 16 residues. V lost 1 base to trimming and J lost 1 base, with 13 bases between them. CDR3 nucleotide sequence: TGTGCCAGCAGCTTAGGGAACCGGGACCCGAACACTGAAGCTTTCTTT. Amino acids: CASSLGNRDPNTEAFF.